What follows are 31 T cell receptor beta chains derived from one specimen sequenced in a study of Tregs in tolerant kidney transplant recipients. Libraries were prepared by immunoSEQ multiplex PCR; TCRdb keeps only in-frame clonotypes and omits some of them. The clone table shows some 22,000 clones, with the ten largest holding roughly 4%. The nonmyeloablative bone marrow transplants came from related graft donors, with transient mixed chimerism. Sample: CD4+ T cells from blood (PBMCs), taken 6 months after the transplant. The receptors come from a human patient who received a combined kidney and bone marrow transplant. The graft donor may account for some of the T cells.

As concerns this clone: The CDR3 extends 3 residues past the end of the read, so its final part is completed from the germline J gene. This chain connects TRBV2 to TRBJ2-2; a weak D match, TRBD1 (6 bases). V was shortened by 7 bases and J by 6 bases, with 12 bases between the two germline ends. Germline V CDR1 and CDR2: SNHLY, FYNNEI. The length of the CDR3 is 13 residues. The part of the CDR3 DNA that was read is TGTGCCAGCAAGTCAGGGGTCGCCGGGGAG. Translation: CASKSGVAGE. The CDR3 in its entirety is CASKSGVAGELFF.

Comments on this clone: The read terminates 3 residues before the CDR3 end, so the remaining end is supplied by the germline J gene. The V gene is TRBV2, the J gene TRBJ2-3, with 8 nucleotides matching TRBD1. The germline V gene has CDR1 SNHLY and CDR2 FYNNEI. The CDR3 loop spans 15 amino acids. V lost 5 bases and J lost 0; bases outside the gene matches: 4. The CDR3 sequence: CASSRDRSSTDTQYF. The part of the CDR3 DNA that was read is TGTGCCAGCAGTCGGGACAGGAGTAGCACAGATACG.

With regard to this clone: The read terminates 3 residues before the CDR3 end, so the remaining end is supplied by the germline J gene. V and J are TRBV7-9 and TRBJ1-2; the D gene is possibly TRBD1 (5 bases). Germline V gene lookup returns CDR1 SEHNR and CDR2 FQNEAQ (reference sequence). The CDR3 length is 12 residues. The CDR3 sequence is CASSPRGEGYTF. Partial CDR3 DNA: TGTGCCAGCAGCCCTCGGGGGGAAGGG.

In regard to this clone: The read gets to within 3 residues of the CDR3 end, and the germline J gene fills in the rest. The V gene is TRBV7-2, the J gene TRBJ2-1, with 8 bases fitting TRBD1. Germline CDR1 reads SGHTA; CDR2 reads FQGNSA. The CDR3 is made up of 15 amino acids. Losses at the gene ends were 1 base for V and 5 bases for J; bases not matched to a gene: 4. CDR3 DNA, as far as it was read: TGTGCCAGCAGCTTAGGGGGGGACAGGAACAATGAG. Translated: CASSLGGDRNNE. The CDR3 in full is CASSLGGDRNNEQFF.

A remark on this clone: Read data end 3 residues before the CDR3 end; the end is taken from the germline J gene. The V call is TRBV7-2, the J call TRBJ2-5; no clear D gene. Between the trimmed V and J ends, which lost 5 bases and 2 bases, there was a span of 6 bases. Germline V CDR1 and CDR2: SGHTA, FQGNSA. The length of the CDR3 is 12 residues. CDR3 region: CASSPTQETQYF. The sequenced CDR3 bases are TGTGCCAGCAGCCCGACTCAAGAGACC.

Comments on this clone: The DNA ends 3 residues before the CDR3 does, and the rest of the CDR3 is filled in from the germline J gene. The rearrangement uses TRBV19 and TRBJ2-1; 9 bases match TRBD1. V lost 6 bases to trimming and J lost 7 bases; unmatched junction nucleotides: 7. From germline, CDR1 is LNHDA and CDR2 SQIVND (reference sequence). There are 14 residues in the CDR3. The CDR3 reads CASSPGQGSNEQFF. The CDR3 DNA, read in part, is TGTGCCAGTAGCCCGGGACAGGGTAGTAATGAG.

The CDR3 bases that were read are TGCAGTGCTAGAGGGGGGGGCCAAACCTCCTATGAG. As protein: CSARGGGQTSYE. The whole CDR3 is CSARGGGQTSYEQFF. V usage is TRBV20-1 and J usage is TRBJ2-1; D is possibly TRBD2 (7 bases). The read ends 3 residues early relative to the CDR3; the germline J gene fills the gap. This CDR3 region has 15 residues. Trimming took 1 base from V and 8 from J, leaving 18 bases between them. CDR1 DFQATT and CDR2 SNEGSKA come from the germline V gene (reference sequence).

On this clone: The read terminates 3 residues before the CDR3 end, so the remaining end is supplied by the germline J gene. The chain carries TRBV19 and TRBJ2-1; TRBD2 matches at 7 bases. CDR3 length: 16 residues. With 4 bases clipped from V and 6 bases from J, the junction kept 12 bases outside the gene matches. The germline V gene has CDR1 LNHDA and CDR2 SQIVND (reference sequence). Incomplete CDR3 DNA: TGTGCCAGTAGTAAACCCCTAGCGGCGGGTCGCAATGAG. Its protein is CASSKPLAAGRNE. The complete CDR3 protein is CASSKPLAAGRNEQFF.

With respect to this clone: The sequenced fragment ends 3 residues before the CDR3 boundary, so the rest is inferred from the germline J gene. This chain connects TRBV7-2 to TRBJ1-2, with 7 bases lining up with TRBD1. The length of the CDR3 is 14 residues. V gave up 7 bases and J gave up 2 bases; unmatched junction bases: 7. CDR1 SGHTA and CDR2 FQGNSA come from the germline V gene. The covered CDR3 bases are TGTGCCAGCACCTTGGACAGGTTCAACTATGGC. Amino acids: CASTLDRFNYG. The full-length CDR3 reads as CASTLDRFNYGYTF.

As concerns this clone: Sequencing ends 3 residues short of the CDR3 end; the germline J gene provides the rest. The rearrangement uses TRBV6-2 or TRBV6-3 and TRBJ2-5, with TRBD1 matching 7 bases. Per germline, CDR1 MNHEY and CDR2 SVGEGT. Trimming cost V 5 bases and J 3 bases; bases outside gene matches: 0. CDR3 length: 12 amino acids. The CDR3 sequence is CASSGTEETQYF. The CDR3 bases that were read are TGTGCCAGCAGTGGGACAGAAGAGACC.

About this clone itself: The read stops 3 residues short of the end of the CDR3; the missing end is completed from the germline J gene. V gene TRBV5-6 combines with J gene TRBJ1-3; D gene uncertain. Germline CDR1 SGHDT, CDR2 YYEEEE. Trimming cost V 1 base and J 0 bases, with 8 bases left between them. CDR3 size: 15 residues. The CDR3 sequence: CASSLLSSSGNTIYF. The CDR3 bases that were read are TGTGCCAGCAGCTTGCTTTCCAGCTCTGGAAACACC.

About this clone itself: The read terminates 3 residues ahead of where the CDR3 ends, so the germline J gene completes it. V usage is TRBV7-2 and J usage is TRBJ1-2, with TRBD1 as a possible D gene (6 bases). Trimming pared 1 base from V and 7 bases from J, leaving 13 bases between. The germline V gene encodes CDR1 SGHTA and CDR2 FQGNSA. This CDR3 is built from 14 residues. The CDR3 is CASSLDSGGTGYTF. Partial CDR3 DNA: TGTGCCAGCAGCTTAGACTCGGGGGGCACTGGC.

As regards this clone: The CDR3 end falls 3 residues outside the read, so it is completed with the germline J gene. This chain uses TRBV12-5 with TRBJ2-7; maybe TRBD1 (5 bases). Germline-derived CDR1 and CDR2 are LGHNT and FRNRAP. The CDR3 has 16 residues. With 0 bases removed from V and 2 bases from J, the gap between germline ends came to 14 bases. Here the CDR3 reads CASGLVVRQPPYEQYF. The CDR3 bases that were read are TGTGCTAGTGGTTTGGTAGTGCGACAGCCACCCTACGAG.

As concerns this clone: Sequencing ends 3 residues short of the CDR3 end; the germline J gene provides the rest. V and J are TRBV29-1 and TRBJ1-5; 10 bases are a match to TRBD1. J gave up 1 base and V 4 bases, and 1 base lay outside the gene matches. In germline, CDR1 is SQVTM, CDR2 ANQGSEA. There are 14 residues in the CDR3. The CDR3 DNA, read in part, is TGCAGCGTTGTGGACAGGGGGAGCAATCAGCCC. This sequence encodes CSVVDRGSNQP. Given in full, the CDR3 is CSVVDRGSNQPQHF.

The CDR3 protein is CASSEGGQVLYEQYF. The part of the CDR3 DNA that was read is TGCGCCAGCAGTGAGGGGGGACAGGTACTCTACGAG. The J gene is TRBJ2-7, the V gene TRBV10-2; TRBD1 matches 8 bases. The sequenced fragment ends 3 residues before the CDR3 boundary, so the rest is inferred from the germline J gene. The CDR3 is made up of 15 amino acids. V lost 2 bases, J lost 3 bases, and 6 bases stayed unmatched. The V gene's germline CDR1 is WSHSY and CDR2 SAAADI.

With regard to this clone: The read comes to an end 3 residues before the CDR3 does, leaving the germline J gene to fill in the end. The V gene is TRBV10-3, the J gene TRBJ2-2, with 11 bases aligning to TRBD1. This CDR3 has 17 residues. V was pared by 6 bases and J by 5 bases, with 11 bases of the junction left unmatched. Germline CDR1 reads ENHRY; CDR2 reads SYGVKD. The chain's CDR3 is CAISPDRGLAGTGELFF. CDR3 DNA (partial): TGTGCCATCAGCCCGGACAGGGGGCTCGCAGGGACCGGGGAG.

Regarding this clone: The read terminates 3 residues before the CDR3 end, so the remaining end is supplied by the germline J gene. The chain joins TRBV2 to TRBJ2-1; perhaps TRBD2 as D (6 bases). The CDR3 is 16 amino acids. The V gene's germline CDR1 is SNHLY and CDR2 FYNNEI. V lost 7 bases and J 2 bases, leaving 18 bases between the germline ends. CDR3 region: CASILTLALTYNEQFF. CDR3 DNA, as far as it was read: TGTGCCAGCATCCTAACCCTAGCGTTAACCTACAATGAG.

As concerns this clone: The CDR3 end falls 3 residues outside the read, so it is completed with the germline J gene. The chain recombines TRBV4-2 with TRBJ1-1; D remains ambiguous. The V end lost 1 base, the J end lost 5 bases, and 8 bases lay between the germline ends. This CDR3 is 13 amino acids long. CDR1 is LGHNA and CDR2 is YNFKEQ in the germline V gene. Partial CDR3 DNA: TGTGCCAGCAGCCAAGCTGCGGAGACTGAA. This encodes CASSQAAETE. Given in full, the CDR3 is CASSQAAETEAFF.

On this clone itself: The read ends 3 residues early relative to the CDR3; the germline J gene fills the gap. This chain uses TRBV19 with TRBJ1-6; D is perhaps TRBD1 (5 bases). The V gene's germline CDR1 is LNHDA and CDR2 SQIVND (reference sequence). With 5 bases removed from V and 8 bases from J, the gap between germline ends came to 16 bases. The CDR3 extends over 15 amino acids. The CDR3 DNA, read in part, is TGTGCCAGTAGTTTGTCAGGAGGGGAGGATTCACCC. It codes for CASSLSGGEDSP. The whole CDR3 protein is CASSLSGGEDSPLHF.

Comment on this clone: The CDR3 extends 3 residues past the end of the read, so its final part is completed from the germline J gene. The rearrangement joins TRBV5-1 to TRBJ1-2; TRBD1 agrees at 11 bases. The V segment lost 6 bases and the J segment 5 bases; nucleotides outside the gene matches: 6. CDR3 length equals 14 residues. Germline assignment: CDR1 SGHRS and CDR2 YFSETQ. CDR3 region: CASNRDRGSYGYTF. The sequenced part of the CDR3 DNA is TGCGCCAGCAACCGGGACAGGGGGAGTTATGGC.

As regards this clone: The read ends 3 residues before the CDR3 terminus; that terminus is restored from the germline J gene. The rearrangement uses TRBV5-1 and TRBJ2-2; D possibly corresponds to TRBD1 (5 bases). Germline assignment: CDR1 SGHRS and CDR2 YFSETQ. V was cut by 4 bases and J by 8 bases, with 24 bases left in between. This CDR3 spans 17 amino acids. The CDR3 sequence is CASSKAVRTQGLGELFF. CDR3 DNA (partial): TGCGCCAGCAGCAAGGCTGTAAGGACACAAGGTTTAGGGGAG.

A remark on this clone: From the germline J gene comes the end of the CDR3, since the read stops 3 residues before it. V gene TRBV30 combines with J gene TRBJ1-3; D call uncertain. The V end was cut by 2 bases, the J end by 0 bases, with 14 bases between. The CDR3 covers 16 residues. Per germline, CDR1 GTSNPN and CDR2 SVGIG (reference sequence). The sequenced CDR3 bases are TGTGCCTGGAGTTTGTCCGGCGGGGACTCTGGAAACACC. Residues: CAWSLSGGDSGNT. From start to end, the CDR3 is CAWSLSGGDSGNTIYF. The entire variable domain, with the rest obtained from reference TRBV30 and TRBJ1-3, is as follows: SQTIHQWPATLVQPVGSPLSLECTVEGTSNPNLYWYRQAAGRGLQLLFYSVGIGQISSEVPQNLSASRPQDRQFILSSKKLLLSDSGFYLCAWSLSGGDSGNTIYFGEGSWLTVV.

About this clone itself: The read stops 3 residues short of the end of the CDR3; the missing end is completed from the germline J gene. The gene calls are TRBV29-1 and TRBJ1-2; D is possibly TRBD1 (6 bases). Germline CDR1 reads SQVTM; CDR2 reads ANQGSEA. The CDR3 totals 12 residues. Trimming pared 1 base from V and 6 bases from J, leaving 9 bases between. The CDR3 DNA, read in part, is TGCAGCGTTGAAGCTACAGGGAATGGC. As protein: CSVEATGNG. The full CDR3 is CSVEATGNGYTF.

A remark on this clone: The read gets to within 3 residues of the CDR3 end, and the germline J gene fills in the rest. This rearrangement joins TRBV30 to TRBJ2-7; tentatively, D is TRBD1 or TRBD2 (7 bases each). This CDR3 has 16 residues. From germline, CDR1 is GTSNPN and CDR2 SVGIG (reference sequence). Trimming took 8 bases from V and 3 from J, leaving 26 bases between them. The sequenced part of the CDR3 DNA is TGTGCCGGGGTCGGGGGAGGGGGCAACCGAAACTACGAG. Residues: CAGVGGGGNRNYE. The CDR3 as a whole reads CAGVGGGGNRNYEQYF.

Regarding this clone: Coverage ceases 3 residues before the CDR3 finishes, and the germline J gene fills in the end. V is TRBV5-1 and J is TRBJ2-5; D not certain. Looked up from germline, CDR1 is SGHRS and CDR2 is YFSETQ. The CDR3 totals 16 residues. V was clipped by 0 bases and J by 1 base, with 13 bases between them. The CDR3 sequence is CASSLEFRQAQETQYF. CDR3 bases read: TGCGCCAGCAGCTTGGAGTTTCGGCAGGCCCAAGAGACC.

As to this clone: The CDR3 end lies 3 residues beyond the end of the read and is filled in from the germline J gene. V usage is TRBV18 and J usage is TRBJ2-7; 7 positions match TRBD2. Germline assignment: CDR1 KGHSH and CDR2 LQKENI. The CDR3 extends over 15 amino acids. The V segment lost 0 bases and the J segment 0 bases; nucleotides outside the gene matches: 2. The sequenced part of the CDR3 DNA is TGTGCCAGCTCACCACCGCGCGGGAGCTCCTACGAG. Amino acid sequence: CASSPPRGSSYE. The CDR3 in its entirety is CASSPPRGSSYEQYF.

Details on this clone: The CDR3 extends 3 residues past the end of the read, so its final part is completed from the germline J gene. The rearrangement links TRBV20-1 to TRBJ1-6; D perhaps matches TRBD1 (5 bases). This CDR3 contains 13 residues. V gave up 3 bases and J gave up 7 bases, with 10 bases separating them. The germline gives CDR1 DFQATT, CDR2 SNEGSKA (reference sequence). The CDR3 reads CSARAGPNSPLHF. The DNA read from the CDR3 is TGCAGTGCTAGGGCAGGGCCAAATTCACCC.

Regarding this clone: The CDR3 goes on 3 residues after the read ends, and that part is filled in from the germline J gene. This chain joins TRBV20-1 and TRBJ2-1; 7 nucleotides align to TRBD2. The germline V gene has CDR1 DFQATT and CDR2 SNEGSKA (reference sequence). The V gene end was trimmed by 6 bases and the J gene end by 6 bases; junction bases not matched to a gene: 17. The CDR3 spans 16 residues. The CDR3 spells CSAGLVLAVGSNEQFF. The sequenced CDR3 bases are TGCAGTGCAGGGTTGGTTCTAGCGGTAGGTTCCAATGAG.

Comment on this clone: The CDR3 goes on 3 residues after the read ends, and that part is filled in from the germline J gene. V gene TRBV19 combines with J gene TRBJ1-6, with D maybe TRBD1 (5 bases). V lost 3 bases and J lost 6, with 12 bases in between. This CDR3 is 15 amino acids long. Germline CDR1 is LNHDA and CDR2 is SQIVND (reference sequence). The DNA read from the CDR3 is TGTGCCAGTAGTATGGAGGACACGGGTAATTCACCC. The encoded protein is CASSMEDTGNSP. The whole CDR3 protein reads CASSMEDTGNSPLHF.

With regard to this clone: From the germline J gene comes the end of the CDR3, since the read stops 3 residues before it. The V gene is TRBV7-9, the J gene TRBJ1-4; D is uncertain. Germline loops: CDR1 SEHNR, CDR2 FQNEAQ (reference sequence). The CDR3 covers 13 residues. Trimming took off 5 bases at V and 4 bases at J, with 8 bases between the two ends. CDR3 region: CASSQNGNEKLFF. The CDR3 DNA, read in part, is TGTGCCAGCAGCCAGAATGGTAATGAAAAA.

Concerning this clone itself: The observed sequence ends 3 residues before the CDR3 terminus, with the missing tail filled in from the germline J gene. The chain combines TRBV18 with TRBJ2-3, with D tentatively TRBD1 or TRBD2 (5 bases each). CDR1 is KGHSH and CDR2 is LQKENI in the germline V gene. This CDR3 has 16 residues. Deletions cut 1 base from V and 0 bases from J, with 11 bases between. The CDR3: CASSPLRGSSTDTQYF. The CDR3 bases that were read are TGTGCCAGCTCACCACTGAGGGGCTCGAGCACAGATACG.